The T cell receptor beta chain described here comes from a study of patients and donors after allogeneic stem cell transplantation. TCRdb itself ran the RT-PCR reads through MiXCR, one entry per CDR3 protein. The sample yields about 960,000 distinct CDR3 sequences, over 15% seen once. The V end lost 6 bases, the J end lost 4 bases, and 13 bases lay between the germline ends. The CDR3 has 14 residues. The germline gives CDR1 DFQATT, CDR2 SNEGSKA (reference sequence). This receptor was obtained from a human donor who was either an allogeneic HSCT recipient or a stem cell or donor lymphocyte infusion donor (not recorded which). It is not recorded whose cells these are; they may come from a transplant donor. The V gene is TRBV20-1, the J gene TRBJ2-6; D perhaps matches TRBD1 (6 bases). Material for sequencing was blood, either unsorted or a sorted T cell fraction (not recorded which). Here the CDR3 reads CSAAVGAGANVLTF. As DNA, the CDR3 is TGCAGTGCAGCGGTGGGGGCGGGGGCCAACGTCCTGACTTTC.